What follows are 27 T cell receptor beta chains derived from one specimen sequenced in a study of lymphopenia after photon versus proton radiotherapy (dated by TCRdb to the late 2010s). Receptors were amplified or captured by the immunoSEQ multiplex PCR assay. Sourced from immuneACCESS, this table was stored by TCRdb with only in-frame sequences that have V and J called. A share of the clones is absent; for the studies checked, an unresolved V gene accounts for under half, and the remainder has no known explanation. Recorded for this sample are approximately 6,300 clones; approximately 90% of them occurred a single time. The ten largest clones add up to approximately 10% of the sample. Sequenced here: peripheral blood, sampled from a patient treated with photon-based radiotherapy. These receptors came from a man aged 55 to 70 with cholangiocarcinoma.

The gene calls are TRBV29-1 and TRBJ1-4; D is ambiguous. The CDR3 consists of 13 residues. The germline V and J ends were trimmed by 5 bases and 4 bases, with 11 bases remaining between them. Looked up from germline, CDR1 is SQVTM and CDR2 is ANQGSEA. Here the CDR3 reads CSVLGQDNEKLFF. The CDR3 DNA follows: TGCAGCGTTCTGGGTCAGGATAATGAAAAACTGTTTTTT. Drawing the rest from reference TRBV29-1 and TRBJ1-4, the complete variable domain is SAVISQKPSRDICQRGTSLTIQCQVDSQVTMMFWYRQQPGQSLTLIATANQGSEATYESGFVIDKFPISRPNLTFSTLTVSNMSPEDSSIYLCSVLGQDNEKLFFGSGTQLSVL.

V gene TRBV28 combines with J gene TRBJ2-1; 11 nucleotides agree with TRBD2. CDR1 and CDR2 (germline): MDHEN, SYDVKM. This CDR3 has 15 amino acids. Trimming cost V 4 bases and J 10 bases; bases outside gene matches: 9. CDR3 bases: TGTGCCAGCAGTTCGACTAGCGGGGCCCGGGGGGAGCAGTTCTTC. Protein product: CASSSTSGARGEQFF.

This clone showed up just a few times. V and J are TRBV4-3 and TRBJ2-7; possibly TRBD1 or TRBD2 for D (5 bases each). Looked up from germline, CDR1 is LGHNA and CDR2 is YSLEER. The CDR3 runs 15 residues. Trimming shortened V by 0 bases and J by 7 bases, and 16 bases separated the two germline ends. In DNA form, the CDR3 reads TGCGCCAGCAGCCAAGATCTGGGACCCCGTAGGGAGCAGTACTTC. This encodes CASSQDLGPRREQYF.

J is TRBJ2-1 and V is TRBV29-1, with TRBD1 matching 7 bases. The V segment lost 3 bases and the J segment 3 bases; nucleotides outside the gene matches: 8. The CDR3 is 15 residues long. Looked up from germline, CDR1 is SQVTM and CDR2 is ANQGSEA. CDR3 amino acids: CSVDLGDRNYNEQFF. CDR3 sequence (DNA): TGCAGCGTTGATTTAGGGGACAGAAACTACAATGAGCAGTTCTTC.

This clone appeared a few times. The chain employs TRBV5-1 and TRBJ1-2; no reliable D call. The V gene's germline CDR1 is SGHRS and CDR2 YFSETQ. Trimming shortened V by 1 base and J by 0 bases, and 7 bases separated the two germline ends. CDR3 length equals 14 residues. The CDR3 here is CASSLNSANYGYTF. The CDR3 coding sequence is TGCGCCAGCAGCTTGAACAGTGCTAACTATGGCTACACCTTC.

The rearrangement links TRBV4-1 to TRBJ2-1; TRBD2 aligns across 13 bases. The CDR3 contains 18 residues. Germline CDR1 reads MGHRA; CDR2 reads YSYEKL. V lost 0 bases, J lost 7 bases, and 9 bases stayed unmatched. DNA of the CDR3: TGCGCCAGCAGCCAAGAAGGGAGGACTAGCGGGAGTGGGAATGAGCAGTTCTTC. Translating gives CASSQEGRTSGSGNEQFF.

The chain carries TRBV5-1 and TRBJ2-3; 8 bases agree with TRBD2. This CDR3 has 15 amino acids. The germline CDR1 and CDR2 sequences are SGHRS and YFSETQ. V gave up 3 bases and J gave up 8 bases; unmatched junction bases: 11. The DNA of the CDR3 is TGCGCCAGCAGCTCTCCGGGACTAGGGCATTTTACGCAGTATTTT. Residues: CASSSPGLGHFTQYF.

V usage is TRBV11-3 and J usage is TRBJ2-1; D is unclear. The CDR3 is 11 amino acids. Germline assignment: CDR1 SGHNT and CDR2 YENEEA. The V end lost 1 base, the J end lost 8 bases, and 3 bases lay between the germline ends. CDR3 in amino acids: CASSLADEQFF. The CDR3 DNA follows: TGTGCCAGCAGCTTAGCAGATGAGCAGTTCTTC.

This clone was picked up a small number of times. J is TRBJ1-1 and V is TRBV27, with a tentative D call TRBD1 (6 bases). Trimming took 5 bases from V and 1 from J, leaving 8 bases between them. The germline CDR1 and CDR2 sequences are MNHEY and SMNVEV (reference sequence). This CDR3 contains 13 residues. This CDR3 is CASSQQGNTEAFF. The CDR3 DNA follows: TGTGCCAGCAGTCAACAGGGGAACACTGAAGCTTTCTTT.

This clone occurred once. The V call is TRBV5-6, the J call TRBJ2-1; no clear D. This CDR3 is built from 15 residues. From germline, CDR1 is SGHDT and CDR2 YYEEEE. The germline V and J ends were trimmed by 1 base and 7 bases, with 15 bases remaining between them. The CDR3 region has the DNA TGTGCCAGCAGCTTGAGGGTTTGGCAAGCGAATGAGCAGTTCTTC. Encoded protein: CASSLRVWQANEQFF.

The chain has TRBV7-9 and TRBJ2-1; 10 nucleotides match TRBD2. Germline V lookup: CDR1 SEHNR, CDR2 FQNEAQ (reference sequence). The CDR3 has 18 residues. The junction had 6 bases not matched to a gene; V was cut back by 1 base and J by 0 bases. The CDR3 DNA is TGTGCCAGCAGCTTAGTACTAGCGGGGCTGAGCTCCTACAATGAGCAGTTCTTC. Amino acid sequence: CASSLVLAGLSSYNEQFF.

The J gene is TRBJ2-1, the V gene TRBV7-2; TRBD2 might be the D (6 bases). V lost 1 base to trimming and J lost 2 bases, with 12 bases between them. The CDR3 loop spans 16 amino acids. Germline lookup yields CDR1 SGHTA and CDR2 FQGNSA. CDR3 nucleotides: TGTGCCAGCAGCTTAGGGGTCGGGAGACCCTACAATGAGCAGTTCTTC. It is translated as CASSLGVGRPYNEQFF.

This CDR3 is CATRDKLSDQPQHF. CDR3 sequence (DNA): TGTGCCACCAGGGACAAACTCTCGGATCAGCCCCAGCATTTT. V is TRBV15 and J is TRBJ1-5; a weak D match, TRBD1 (5 bases). Trimming shortened V by 6 bases and J by 5 bases, and 14 bases separated the two germline ends. CDR3 size: 14 residues. CDR1 is LNHNV, CDR2 YYDKDF, per germline (reference sequence). The full variable domain, rest sourced from reference TRBV15 and TRBJ1-5, is DAMVIQNPRYQVTQFGKPVTLSCSQTLNHNVMYWYQQKSSQAPKLLFHYYDKDFNNEADTPDNFQSRRPNTSFCFLDIRSPGLGDTAMYLCATRDKLSDQPQHFGDGTRLSIL.

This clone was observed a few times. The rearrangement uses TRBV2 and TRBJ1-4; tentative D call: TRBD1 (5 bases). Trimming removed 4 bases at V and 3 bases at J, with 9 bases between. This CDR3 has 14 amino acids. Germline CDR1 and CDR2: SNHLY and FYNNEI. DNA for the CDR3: TGTGCCAGCAGTGTGCAGGGATCTAATGAAAAACTGTTTTTT. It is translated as CASSVQGSNEKLFF.

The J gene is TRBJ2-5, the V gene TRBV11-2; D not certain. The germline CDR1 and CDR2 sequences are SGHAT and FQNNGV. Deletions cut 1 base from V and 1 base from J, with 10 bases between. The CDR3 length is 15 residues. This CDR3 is CASSLAVGSQETQYF. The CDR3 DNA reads TGTGCCAGCAGCTTAGCGGTGGGCAGCCAAGAGACCCAGTACTTC.

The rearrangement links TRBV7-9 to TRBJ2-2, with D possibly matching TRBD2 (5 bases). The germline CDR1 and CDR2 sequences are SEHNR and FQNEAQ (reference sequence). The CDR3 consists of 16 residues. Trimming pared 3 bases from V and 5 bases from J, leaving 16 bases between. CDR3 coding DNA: TGTGCCAGCAGCTTGTTATCGGGGAGTGGGACCGGGGAGCTGTTTTTT. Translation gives CASSLLSGSGTGELFF.

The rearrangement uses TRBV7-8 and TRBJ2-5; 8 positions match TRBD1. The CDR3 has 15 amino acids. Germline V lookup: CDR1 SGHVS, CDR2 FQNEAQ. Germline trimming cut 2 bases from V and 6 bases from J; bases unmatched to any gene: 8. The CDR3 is CASSLLGQGMQTQYF. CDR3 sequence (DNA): TGTGCCAGCAGCTTACTCGGACAGGGAATGCAGACCCAGTACTTC.

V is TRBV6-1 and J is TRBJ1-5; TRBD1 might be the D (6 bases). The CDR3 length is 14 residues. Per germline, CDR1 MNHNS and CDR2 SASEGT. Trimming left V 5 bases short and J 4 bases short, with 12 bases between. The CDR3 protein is CASSPGESNQPQHF. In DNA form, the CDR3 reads TGTGCCAGCAGTCCAGGGGAAAGTAATCAGCCCCAGCATTTT.

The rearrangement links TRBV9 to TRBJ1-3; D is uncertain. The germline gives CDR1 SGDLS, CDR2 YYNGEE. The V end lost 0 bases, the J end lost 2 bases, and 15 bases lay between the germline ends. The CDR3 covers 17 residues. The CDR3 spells CASSVVPWLGTGNTIYF. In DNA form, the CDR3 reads TGTGCCAGCAGCGTAGTACCCTGGCTCGGTACTGGAAACACCATATATTTT.

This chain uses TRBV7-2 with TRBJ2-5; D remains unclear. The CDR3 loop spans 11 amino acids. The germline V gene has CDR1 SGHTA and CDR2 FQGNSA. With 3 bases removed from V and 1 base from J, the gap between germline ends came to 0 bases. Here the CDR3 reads CASSFQETQYF. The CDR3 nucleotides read TGTGCCAGCAGCTTCCAAGAGACCCAGTACTTC.

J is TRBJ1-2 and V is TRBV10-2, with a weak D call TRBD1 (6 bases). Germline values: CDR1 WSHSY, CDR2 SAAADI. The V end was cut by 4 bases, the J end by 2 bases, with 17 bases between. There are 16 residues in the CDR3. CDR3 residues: CASSGGNRVLNYGYTF. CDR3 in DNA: TGCGCCAGCAGTGGTGGGAACAGGGTGTTAAACTATGGCTACACCTTC.

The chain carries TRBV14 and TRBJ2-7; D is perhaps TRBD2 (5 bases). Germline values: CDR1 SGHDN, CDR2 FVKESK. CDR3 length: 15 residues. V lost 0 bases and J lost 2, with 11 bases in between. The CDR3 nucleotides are TGTGCCAGCAGCCAAGACCTACCGCGGGCCTACGAGCAGTACTTC. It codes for CASSQDLPRAYEQYF.

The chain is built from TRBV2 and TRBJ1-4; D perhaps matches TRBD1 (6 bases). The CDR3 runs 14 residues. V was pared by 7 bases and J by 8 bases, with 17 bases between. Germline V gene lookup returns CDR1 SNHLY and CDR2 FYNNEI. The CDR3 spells CASTNEGVSEKLFF. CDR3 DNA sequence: TGTGCCAGCACCAATGAGGGGGTCAGCGAAAAACTGTTTTTT.

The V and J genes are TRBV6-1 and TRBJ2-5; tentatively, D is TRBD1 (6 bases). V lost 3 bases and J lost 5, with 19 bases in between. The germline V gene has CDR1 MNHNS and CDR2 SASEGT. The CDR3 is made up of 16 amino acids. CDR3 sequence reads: CASSDPQTGPRETQYF. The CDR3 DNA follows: TGTGCCAGCAGTGACCCCCAAACAGGGCCCCGGGAGACCCAGTACTTC.

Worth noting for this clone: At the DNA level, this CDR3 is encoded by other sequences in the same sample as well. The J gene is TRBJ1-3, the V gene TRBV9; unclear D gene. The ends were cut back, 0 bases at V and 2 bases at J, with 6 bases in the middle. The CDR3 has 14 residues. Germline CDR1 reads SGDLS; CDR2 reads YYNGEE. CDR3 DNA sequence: TGTGCCAGCAGCGTAGGAGGGCCTGGAAACACCATATATTTT. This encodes CASSVGGPGNTIYF. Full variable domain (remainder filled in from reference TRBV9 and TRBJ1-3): DSGVTQTPKHLITATGQRVTLRCSPRSGDLSVYWYQQSLDQGLQFLIQYYNGEERAKGNILERFSAQQFPDLHSELNLSSLELGDSALYFCASSVGGPGNTIYFGEGSWLTVV.

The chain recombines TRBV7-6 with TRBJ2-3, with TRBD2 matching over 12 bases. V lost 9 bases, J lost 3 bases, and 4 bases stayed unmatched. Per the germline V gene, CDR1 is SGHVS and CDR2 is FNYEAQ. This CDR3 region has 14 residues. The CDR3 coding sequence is TGTGCCAGTAGACTAGCGGGAGAGACAGATACGCAGTATTTT. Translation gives CASRLAGETDTQYF.

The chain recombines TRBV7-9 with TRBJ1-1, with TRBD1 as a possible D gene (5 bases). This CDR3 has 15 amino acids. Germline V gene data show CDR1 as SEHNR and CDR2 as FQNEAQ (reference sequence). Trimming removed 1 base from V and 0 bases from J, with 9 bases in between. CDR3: CASSLGGRVNTEAFF. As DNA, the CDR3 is TGTGCCAGCAGCTTAGGAGGCAGGGTGAACACTGAAGCTTTCTTT.